Presented here are 18 T cell receptor beta chains from one specimen sequenced in a study of cytomegalovirus exposure and HLA in healthy donors. A multiplex PCR was run with 60 Vbeta primers and 13 Jbeta primers. Generated by immunoSEQ multiplex PCR, the TCRdb table keeps only in-frame clones and is missing some. The sample lists under 200,000 clones, approximately 80% occurring once. The sequenced material came from PBMCs. The receptors were gathered from a woman between 40 and 50 years old in good health and CMV-seropositive.

This clone was seen a handful of times. The gene calls are TRBV5-5 and TRBJ2-7; 15 nucleotides align to TRBD2. CDR3 length: 20 residues. Trimming took 0 bases from V and 6 from J; bases not matched to a gene: 16. CDR1 and CDR2 from the germline V gene are SGHKS and YYEKEE (reference sequence). CDR3 protein: CASSLAPGLRGLAGGSEQYF. In DNA, the CDR3 is TGTGCCAGCAGCTTGGCCCCGGGCCTACGAGGACTAGCGGGAGGGTCCGAGCAGTACTTC.

A single count supports this clone. The chain combines TRBV7-2 with TRBJ1-2, with 7 bases aligning to TRBD1. Germline CDR1 SGHTA, CDR2 FQGNSA. J was trimmed by 4 bases and V by 5 bases; bases with no gene match: 4. The CDR3 covers 13 residues. CDR3 DNA: TGTGCCAGCAGCCTACAGGGGATCTATGGCTACACCTTC. Its protein is CASSLQGIYGYTF. The variable domain in full, with the rest retrieved from reference TRBV7-2 and TRBJ1-2, is GAGVSQSPSNKVTEKGKDVELRCDPISGHTALYWYRQSLGQGLEFLIYFQGNSAPDKSGLPSDRFSAERTGGSVSTLTIQRTQQEDSAVYLCASSLQGIYGYTFGSGTRLTVV.

The chain joins TRBV7-2 to TRBJ1-1; D not certain. This CDR3 has 14 amino acids. Trimming pared 7 bases from V and 4 bases from J, leaving 16 bases between. Germline V gene lookup returns CDR1 SGHTA and CDR2 FQGNSA. CDR3 in amino acids: CASILGGSVTEAFF. The CDR3 DNA is TGTGCCAGCATACTAGGCGGGTCGGTCACTGAAGCTTTCTTT.

The rearrangement uses TRBV2 and TRBJ2-4; the D gene is possibly TRBD1 (6 bases). From germline, CDR1 is SNHLY and CDR2 FYNNEI. Trimming removed 3 bases at V and 4 bases at J, with 10 bases between. This CDR3 comprises 14 residues. The CDR3 DNA reads TGTGCCAGCAGTGATAACAGGGCGAAAAACATTCAGTACTTC. Translating it yields CASSDNRAKNIQYF. The whole variable domain, filled in from reference TRBV2 and TRBJ2-4, reads EPEVTQTPSHQVTQMGQEVILRCVPISNHLYFYWYRQILGQKVEFLVSFYNNEISEKSEIFDDQFSVERPDGSNFTLKIRSTKLEDSAMYFCASSDNRAKNIQYFGAGTRLSVL.

The sample holds one count of this clone. The V gene is TRBV12-2, the J gene TRBJ1-5; TRBD1, the table's D call, was not compared with the DNA. TRBV12-2 is marked as a pseudogene. The CDR3 is 16 residues long. CDR3: CASHSLGGAGNQPQHF. DNA for the CDR3: TGTGCAAGTCACAGTCTAGGGGGCGCGGGCAATCAGCCCCAGCATTTT.

The rearrangement joins TRBV19 to TRBJ1-1; possible D gene TRBD1, 6 bases. With 4 bases removed from V and 4 bases from J, the gap between germline ends came to 16 bases. Germline-derived CDR1 and CDR2 are LNHDA and SQIVND (reference sequence). The CDR3 is 15 amino acids. CDR3 loop: CASSTPTGSITEAFF. The CDR3 region has the DNA TGTGCCAGTAGTACACCGACAGGTTCGATCACTGAAGCTTTCTTT.

The J gene is TRBJ1-5, the V gene TRBV19; TRBD1 matches 7 bases. This CDR3 contains 16 residues. The V gene end was trimmed by 5 bases and the J gene end by 3 bases; junction bases not matched to a gene: 10. Germline loops: CDR1 LNHDA, CDR2 SQIVND (reference sequence). In DNA, the CDR3 is TGTGCCAGTAGTCTCACCGGGACAGCTCTCAATCAGCCCCAGCATTTT. It codes for CASSLTGTALNQPQHF.

The chain combines TRBV19 with TRBJ2-1; 11 bases are a match to TRBD2. Germline values: CDR1 LNHDA, CDR2 SQIVND (reference sequence). J lost 4 bases, V lost 5 bases, and 13 bases had no gene match. The CDR3 consists of 18 residues. In nucleotides, the CDR3 is TGTGCCAGTAGTCCCTTCCCCTATACTAGCGGGAGATACAATGAGCAGTTCTTC. Protein product: CASSPFPYTSGRYNEQFF.

The genes are TRBV4-1 and TRBJ1-5; the match to TRBD1 covers 7 bases. The V and J ends lost 5 bases and 5 bases, in that order; junction bases with no gene match: 9. The CDR3 sequence is 15 residues long. Germline V gives CDR1 MGHRA, CDR2 YSYEKL. The CDR3 is CASSYRQGEDQPQHF. The CDR3 coding sequence is TGCGCCAGCAGCTACAGACAGGGTGAGGATCAGCCCCAGCATTTT.

This rearrangement joins TRBV30 to TRBJ2-7, with 10 positions matching TRBD2. The germline V gene has CDR1 GTSNPN and CDR2 SVGIG (reference sequence). Trimming removed 4 bases from V and 7 bases from J; junction bases left unmatched: 10. The CDR3 runs to 14 residues. The CDR3 protein is CAWTPTSGVGEQYF. CDR3 bases: TGTGCCTGGACCCCAACTAGCGGGGTGGGTGAGCAGTACTTC.

A word on this clone: At the DNA level, this CDR3 is encoded by other sequences in the same sample as well. The CDR3 loop reads CASSPDRDQPQHF. The CDR3, as DNA: TGTGCCAGCAGCCCGGACAGAGATCAGCCCCAGCATTTT. This chain connects TRBV7-2 to TRBJ1-5, with a weak D call TRBD1 (6 bases). CDR1 and CDR2 (germline): SGHTA, FQGNSA. Trimming shortened V by 5 bases and J by 5 bases, and 10 bases separated the two germline ends. The CDR3 has 13 amino acids. The full variable domain, its missing parts supplied by reference TRBV7-2 and TRBJ1-5, is GAGVSQSPSNKVTEKGKDVELRCDPISGHTALYWYRQSLGQGLEFLIYFQGNSAPDKSGLPSDRFSAERTGGSVSTLTIQRTQQEDSAVYLCASSPDRDQPQHFGDGTRLSIL.

V gene TRBV6-1 combines with J gene TRBJ1-1; tentative D call: TRBD1 (6 bases). This CDR3 comprises 15 residues. From germline, CDR1 is MNHNS and CDR2 SASEGT. Trimming took 0 bases from V and 5 from J, leaving 13 bases between them. In DNA form, the CDR3 reads TGTGCCAGCAGTGAAGCCGCAGGGGCAGGGACTGAAGCTTTCTTT. The encoded protein is CASSEAAGAGTEAFF.

This chain links TRBV4-3 with TRBJ2-7, with 10 bases matching TRBD1. The ends lost 4 bases at V and 5 bases at J; junction bases unmatched: 8. CDR3 length equals 15 residues. Germline V gene lookup returns CDR1 LGHNA and CDR2 YSLEER. Here the CDR3 DNA reads TGCGCCAGCAGCCCGGGACAGGGGCAGTTAGACGAGCAGTACTTC. This translates into CASSPGQGQLDEQYF.

The chain is built from TRBV11-3 and TRBJ1-4, with 9 bases fitting TRBD1. J lost 0 bases, V lost 5 bases, and 7 bases had no gene match. The CDR3 covers 17 residues. Germline lookup yields CDR1 SGHNT and CDR2 YENEEA. The CDR3 loop is CASSPGTGYSTNEKLFF. CDR3 DNA sequence: TGTGCCAGCAGCCCCGGGACAGGGTATTCAACTAATGAAAAACTGTTTTTT.

The V gene is TRBV5-5, the J gene TRBJ2-5; 8 nucleotides align to TRBD1. TRBJ2-7 explains the end of the DNA better; the J call may be wrong. Looked up from germline, CDR1 is SGHKS and CDR2 is YYEKEE (reference sequence). This CDR3 is built from 16 residues. Here the CDR3 reads CASSLNTWAQGDEQYF. The CDR3 region has the DNA TGTGCCAGCAGCTTGAACACCTGGGCACAGGGGGACGAGCAGTACTTC.

The V and J genes are TRBV5-8 and TRBJ2-2; 8 nucleotides line up with TRBD1. Germline CDR1 is SGHTS and CDR2 is YDEGEE. The junction had 5 bases not matched to a gene; V was cut back by 2 bases and J by 5 bases. The CDR3 totals 15 residues. This CDR3 is CASSFRQGRTGELFF. CDR3 bases: TGTGCCAGCAGCTTCCGACAGGGGAGGACCGGGGAGCTGTTTTTT.

This chain joins TRBV18 and TRBJ2-7, with D maybe TRBD1 (6 bases). The V end lost 3 bases, the J end lost 5 bases, and 14 bases lay between the germline ends. CDR1 is KGHSH, CDR2 LQKENI, per germline. CDR3 length: 14 amino acids. CDR3 loop: CASSPANNRDEQYF. DNA for the CDR3: TGTGCCAGCTCACCTGCTAACAACAGGGACGAGCAGTACTTC.

The J gene is TRBJ1-2, the V gene TRBV19; TRBD1 matches 7 bases. The CDR3 runs 14 residues. Germline-derived CDR1 and CDR2 are LNHDA and SQIVND (reference sequence). V was pared by 5 bases and J by 2 bases, with 5 bases of the junction left unmatched. CDR3 sequence: CASSVGQANYGYTF. The DNA for the CDR3 is TGTGCCAGTAGTGTCGGACAGGCGAACTATGGCTACACCTTC.